This T cell receptor (beta chain) was obtained from a study of blood T cell repertoires in COVID-19. Study-wide background: Sites in the United States, Italy and Spain provided acute and convalescent COVID-19 samples.

Authors' data handling: Scientists estimated how many nucleated cells there were by amplifying reference gene primers. Sequencing was performed with immunoSEQ multiplex PCR; in TCRdb, only in-frame clones are kept and a portion is missing. The DNA gave D and trimming, while V, J and clone size come from that table. Of under 400,000 clones listed, about 87% are singletons. CDR1 and CDR2 from the germline V gene are WNHNN and SYGVQD (reference sequence). V lost 8 bases to trimming and J lost 0 bases; unmatched junction nucleotides: 5. The CDR3 covers 14 residues. This sequence was found in a woman aged 25 to 39 with COVID-19, enrolled during active disease. The specimen was peripheral blood. The gene calls are TRBV10-1 and TRBJ2-3; 7 positions agree with TRBD2. The CDR3 DNA reads as TGCGCCAGCGGCCCAGCGGGAAGCACAGATACGCAGTATTTT. Translating gives CASGPAGSTDTQYF.